This entry features one T cell receptor beta chain sequence. One entry per CDR3 protein, called by TCRdb with MiXCR from the 5' RACE reads. The data show around 500,000 distinct CDR3 sequences, with 12% to 15% seen just once and 0.4% to 0.55% held by the top ten. This sample is drawn from a study of identical twins. The same sample was also used in a study of yellow fever vaccine responses in identical twins.

Sequenced: CD4+ T cells sorted from blood. The TCR originated in a woman aged 18-35 years in good health.

The CDR3, as DNA: TGCAGTGCTAGCTCAGCGGGGGCTAGCTCCTACAATGAGCAGTTCTTC. It translates to CSASSAGASSYNEQFF. This sequence joins TRBV20-1 and TRBJ2-1; 8 bases map to TRBD2. V was pared by 3 bases and J by 0 bases, with 7 bases of the junction left unmatched. This CDR3 has 16 amino acids. Germline V gene lookup returns CDR1 DFQATT and CDR2 SNEGSKA (reference sequence).